The 16 T cell receptor beta chains presented below share a single source sample, sequenced in a study of CD8 T cells in Susac syndrome. Reverse transcription of roughly 0.5 to 1 ug RNA was carried out with random hexamers. TCRdb reprocessed the immunoSEQ multiplex PCR reads with MiXCR, giving one entry per CDR3 protein. The sample gives more than 100,000 distinct CDR3 sequences, roughly 95% of which show up once; 0.12% to 0.15% is in the top ten. Sequencing was done on a sample of CD4+ T cells from PBMCs. These receptors were collected from a human donor with Susac syndrome.

This sequence joins TRBV12-3 or TRBV12-4 and TRBJ2-4, with 11 bases matching TRBD2. The J segment lost 7 bases and the V segment lost 6 bases, leaving 11 bases of the junction unmatched. The CDR3 length is 16 residues. CDR3 amino acids: CASSPGLAATGNIQYF. The CDR3 bases are TGTGCCAGCAGCCCGGGACTAGCGGCCACCGGGAACATTCAGTACTTC.

The chain links TRBV28 to TRBJ2-1; no clear D. The germline gives CDR1 MDHEN, CDR2 SYDVKM. The V gene lost 11 bases and the J gene lost 0 bases, with 5 bases spanning the gap. The CDR3 consists of 11 residues. The CDR3 DNA is TGTGCCGTAATCTCCTACAATGAGCAGTTCTTC. Translating gives CAVISYNEQFF.

The V and J genes are TRBV29-1 and TRBJ2-7; 8 nucleotides align to TRBD1. V lost 7 bases and J lost 3; bases outside the gene matches: 8. Germline V gene sequence: CDR1 SQVTM, CDR2 ANQGSEA. This CDR3 region has 13 residues. The CDR3 is CSAWAGGGYEQYF. The CDR3 DNA reads as TGCAGCGCTTGGGCAGGGGGCGGCTACGAGCAGTACTTC.

The chain couples TRBV11-2 to TRBJ2-2, with a possible D match to TRBD2 (6 bases). V lost 5 bases, J lost 7 bases, and 17 bases lay in between. The germline V gene has CDR1 SGHAT and CDR2 FQNNGV. This CDR3 has 15 amino acids. CDR3 bases: TGTGCCAGCAGCCCAACCGGGATAGCGGACGGGGAGCTGTTTTTT. It specifies CASSPTGIADGELFF.

This clonotype was seen just once. V and J are TRBV11-1 and TRBJ1-1; 8 positions match TRBD1. This CDR3 is built from 15 residues. Germline CDR1 SGHAT, CDR2 FQDESV (reference sequence). The trim removed 5 bases at V and 0 bases at J, leaving 5 bases unmatched. In DNA form, the CDR3 reads TGTGCCAGCAGCAAGCGGACAGGGATGAACACTGAAGCTTTCTTT. It yields the protein CASSKRTGMNTEAFF. The full variable domain, completed using reference TRBV11-1 and TRBJ1-1, is EAEVAQSPRYKITEKSQAVAFWCDPISGHATLYWYRQILGQGPELLVQFQDESVVDDSQLPKDRFSAERLKGVDSTLKIQPAELGDSAMYLCASSKRTGMNTEAFFGQGTRLTVV.

CDR3 in DNA: TGCAGCGTTGAACGCGGGAGGGCGGGGAATGAGCAGTTCTTC. Its translation: CSVERGRAGNEQFF. The chain couples TRBV29-1 to TRBJ2-1; TRBD2 agrees at 9 bases. Per germline, CDR1 SQVTM and CDR2 ANQGSEA. The J segment lost 7 bases and the V segment lost 2 bases, leaving 6 bases of the junction unmatched. The CDR3 consists of 14 residues.

This rearrangement joins TRBV12-3 or TRBV12-4 to TRBJ2-3; no clear D. With 2 bases removed from V and 6 bases from J, the gap between germline ends came to 6 bases. The CDR3 extends over 12 amino acids. Here the CDR3 DNA reads TGTGCCAGCAGTTTAACGCGGGATACGCAGTATTTT. Its translation is CASSLTRDTQYF.

This chain joins TRBV5-4 and TRBJ2-3; 7 bases align to TRBD2. There are 17 residues in the CDR3. Germline V gene data show CDR1 as SGHNT and CDR2 as YYREEE (reference sequence). V shed 4 bases and J 0 bases; nucleotides not matched to a gene: 11. CDR3 nucleotides: TGTGCCAGCAGCGCCGGGACTAAACCCGTAAGCACAGATACGCAGTATTTT. Its translation is CASSAGTKPVSTDTQYF.

The V call is TRBV3-1, the J call TRBJ2-6; D gene uncertain. In germline, CDR1 is LGHDT, CDR2 YNNKEL (reference sequence). Trimming shortened V by 3 bases and J by 2 bases, and 8 bases separated the two germline ends. CDR3 size: 15 residues. This chain's CDR3 is CASSHRHTGANVLTF. The CDR3 region has the DNA TGTGCCAGCAGCCACCGACACACTGGGGCCAACGTCCTGACTTTC.

This clonotype was detected once. The rearrangement uses TRBV7-9 and TRBJ2-5, with D perhaps TRBD2 (6 bases). Trimming pared 4 bases from V and 4 bases from J, leaving 13 bases between. This CDR3 is built from 14 residues. In germline, CDR1 is SEHNR, CDR2 FQNEAQ (reference sequence). Here the CDR3 reads CASSWGSGVETQYF. The CDR3 nucleotides read TGTGCCAGCAGCTGGGGGTCGGGAGTAGAGACCCAGTACTTC. The full variable domain, with the rest looked up from reference TRBV7-9 and TRBJ2-5, is DTGVSQNPRHKITKRGQNVTFRCDPISEHNRLYWYRQTLGQGPEFLTYFQNEAQLEKSRLLSDRFSAERPKGSFSTLEIQRTEQGDSAMYLCASSWGSGVETQYFGPGTRLLVL.

This clonotype was recorded only once. V is TRBV20-1 and J is TRBJ2-3; unclear D gene. The CDR3 runs 13 residues. From germline, CDR1 is DFQATT and CDR2 SNEGSKA (reference sequence). V was clipped by 5 bases and J by 6 bases, with 15 bases between them. CDR3 amino acids: CSASPSPVDTQYF. The CDR3 DNA reads TGCAGTGCTTCCCCTAGTCCCGTTGATACGCAGTATTTT.

This chain joins TRBV7-3 and TRBJ2-7, with TRBD1 matching 7 bases. Trimming took 5 bases from V and 3 from J; bases not matched to a gene: 4. Per the germline V gene, CDR1 is SGHTA and CDR2 is FQGTGA. The CDR3 consists of 13 residues. CDR3 in amino acids: CASSRGQDYEQYF. CDR3 nucleotide sequence: TGTGCCAGCAGCCGTGGACAGGACTACGAGCAGTACTTC.

The chain combines TRBV12-3 or TRBV12-4 with TRBJ1-1; no firm D call. Trimming shortened V by 5 bases and J by 11 bases, and 18 bases separated the two germline ends. The CDR3 spans 13 residues. CDR3 nucleotide sequence: TGTGCCAGCAGTCCTCCCTTACTTACGGTGGCTTTCTTT. Protein: CASSPPLLTVAFF.

The genes are TRBV3-1 and TRBJ1-5; the match to TRBD1 covers 8 bases. Trimming removed 5 bases from V and 5 bases from J; junction bases left unmatched: 5. The CDR3 is 14 amino acids. CDR1 and CDR2 (germline): LGHDT, YNNKEL (reference sequence). CDR3 sequence: CASSRSTGDQPQHF. The CDR3 region has the DNA TGTGCCAGCAGCAGATCGACAGGGGATCAGCCCCAGCATTTT.

V is TRBV7-3 and J is TRBJ2-6; TRBD1 is a possible D gene (6 bases). Germline CDR1 is SGHTA and CDR2 is FQGTGA. The CDR3 totals 16 residues. The V end lost 4 bases, the J end lost 0 bases, and 10 bases lay between the germline ends. The CDR3: CASSSRTDSGANVLTF. The CDR3 DNA sequence: TGTGCCAGCAGCTCCCGGACAGACTCTGGGGCCAACGTCCTGACTTTC. The full variable domain, rest sourced from reference TRBV7-3 and TRBJ2-6, is GAGVSQTPSNKVTEKGKYVELRCDPISGHTALYWYRQSLGQGPEFLIYFQGTGAADDSGLPNDRFFAVRPEGSVSTLKIQRTERGDSAVYLCASSSRTDSGANVLTFGAGSRLTVL.

This clonotype occurred once. V is TRBV20-1 and J is TRBJ2-1; 9 nucleotides match TRBD2. Germline values: CDR1 DFQATT, CDR2 SNEGSKA (reference sequence). V shed 4 bases and J 12 bases; nucleotides not matched to a gene: 10. CDR3 size: 13 residues. The CDR3 coding sequence is TGCAGTGCTAAGCTAGCGGGGACCCAGGGGCAGTTCTTC. Protein product: CSAKLAGTQGQFF.